The 13 T cell receptor beta chains reported below all come from one sample, sequenced in a study of blood T cell repertoires in COVID-19. The data were produced by immunoSEQ multiplex PCR, yet TCRdb's version contains in-frame clones alone and is incomplete. The sample shows approximately 300,000 clones, around 88% of them seen only once. The sample comprised peripheral blood. The receptors come from a man aged 25-45 years with acute or convalescent COVID-19.

The chain uses TRBV9 and TRBJ1-2; D gene uncertain. The CDR3 runs to 13 residues. The germline V gene has CDR1 SGDLS and CDR2 YYNGEE. With 0 bases removed from V and 8 bases from J, the gap between germline ends came to 11 bases. The CDR3: CASSVGRITGYTF. Written as DNA, the CDR3 is TGTGCCAGCAGCGTAGGGAGGATCACGGGCTACACCTTC. The whole variable domain, remainder taken from reference TRBV9 and TRBJ1-2, is DSGVTQTPKHLITATGQRVTLRCSPRSGDLSVYWYQQSLDQGLQFLIQYYNGEERAKGNILERFSAQQFPDLHSELNLSSLELGDSALYFCASSVGRITGYTFGSGTRLTVV.

The rearrangement joins TRBV9 to TRBJ1-1, with a possible D match to TRBD1 (5 bases). The CDR3 runs to 16 residues. Trimming removed 3 bases at V and 0 bases at J, with 15 bases between. CDR1 is SGDLS, CDR2 YYNGEE, per germline. CDR3 region: CASSGQRGGMNTEAFF. The CDR3 DNA sequence: TGTGCCAGCAGCGGGCAAAGGGGCGGGATGAACACTGAAGCTTTCTTT.

The rearrangement uses TRBV7-2 and TRBJ1-6; D is undetermined. The CDR3 is made up of 17 amino acids. V was pared by 3 bases and J by 3 bases, with 15 bases between. Germline V gene data show CDR1 as SGHTA and CDR2 as FQGNSA. CDR3 loop: CASSFVQLADYNSPLHF. CDR3 DNA sequence: TGTGCCAGCAGCTTCGTACAGTTGGCAGACTATAATTCACCCCTCCACTTT. The variable domain in full, completed from reference TRBV7-2 and TRBJ1-6, reads GAGVSQSPSNKVTEKGKDVELRCDPISGHTALYWYRQSLGQGLEFLIYFQGNSAPDKSGLPSDRFSAERTGGSVSTLTIQRTQQEDSAVYLCASSFVQLADYNSPLHFGNGTRLTVT.

V and J are TRBV6-1 and TRBJ1-3, with no clear D. V lost 0 bases, J lost 7 bases, and 4 bases lay in between. This CDR3 is built from 12 residues. Per the germline V gene, CDR1 is MNHNS and CDR2 is SASEGT. The CDR3 DNA follows: TGTGCCAGCAGTGAAGCCCCGAACACCATATATTTT. This codes for CASSEAPNTIYF.

V and J are TRBV27 and TRBJ2-2; TRBD2 matches at 9 bases. This CDR3 comprises 15 residues. The trim removed 5 bases at V and 6 bases at J, leaving 7 bases unmatched. Germline lookup yields CDR1 MNHEY and CDR2 SMNVEV (reference sequence). Here the CDR3 DNA reads TGTGCCAGCAGTGGAGGACTAGCGACGGCCGGGGAGCTGTTTTTT. It yields the protein CASSGGLATAGELFF.

This clone was seen a single time. The rearrangement joins TRBV19 to TRBJ1-4, with 8 bases identical to TRBD1. Germline V gene lookup returns CDR1 LNHDA and CDR2 SQIVND (reference sequence). The CDR3 consists of 14 residues. After removal of 8 bases from V and 10 bases from J, the junction contained 12 bases not matched to a gene. The CDR3 DNA is TGTGCCAGTGGATGGAACAGGGGGTTTGGAAAACTGTTTTTT. This codes for CASGWNRGFGKLFF.

Here the CDR3 reads CARQPSYEQYF. As DNA, the CDR3 is TGTGCCAGACAGCCCTCCTACGAGCAGTACTTC. This chain joins TRBV28 and TRBJ2-7; no clear D. V was clipped by 9 bases and J by 0 bases, with 6 bases between them. The CDR3 loop spans 11 amino acids. Germline assignment: CDR1 MDHEN and CDR2 SYDVKM.

The chain is built from TRBV4-1 and TRBJ2-5; D is perhaps TRBD2 (6 bases). This CDR3 has 15 amino acids. In germline, CDR1 is MGHRA, CDR2 YSYEKL. V shed 0 bases and J shed 7 bases, with 15 bases lying between them. CDR3 sequence (DNA): TGCGCCAGCAGCCAAGAGAGGCAGGTCGGGGGGACCCAGTACTTC. It specifies CASSQERQVGGTQYF.

This chain links TRBV20-1 with TRBJ1-2; D gene ambiguous. The CDR3 covers 11 residues. Germline CDR1 and CDR2: DFQATT and SNEGSKA (reference sequence). V lost 5 bases to trimming and J lost 5 bases, with 9 bases between them. The CDR3 loop is CSAGLPYGYTF. CDR3 DNA: TGCAGTGCTGGCCTTCCTTATGGCTACACCTTC.

This clone has just a few counts. The V gene is TRBV6-5, the J gene TRBJ2-1; 10 bases fit TRBD1. CDR1 is MNHEY and CDR2 is SVGAGI in the germline V gene. V was pared by 4 bases and J by 4 bases, with 4 bases of the junction left unmatched. The CDR3 runs 15 residues. The CDR3 here is CASSSGTGEYNEQFF. The CDR3 coding sequence is TGTGCCAGCAGTTCCGGGACAGGGGAGTACAATGAGCAGTTCTTC.

The chain is built from TRBV7-9 and TRBJ1-6, with D hard to call. Germline values: CDR1 SEHNR, CDR2 FQNEAQ (reference sequence). The length of the CDR3 is 13 residues. V was cut by 2 bases and J by 8 bases, with 7 bases left in between. The CDR3 DNA is TGTGCCAGCAGCTTACTCGGTGATTCACCCCTCCACTTT. The encoded protein is CASSLLGDSPLHF.

This chain joins TRBV19 and TRBJ1-2; D call uncertain. Trimming took off 5 bases at V and 5 bases at J, with 6 bases between the two ends. CDR1 LNHDA and CDR2 SQIVND come from the germline V gene (reference sequence). The CDR3 covers 11 residues. The CDR3 sequence: CASSWSYGYTF. In DNA, the CDR3 is TGTGCCAGTAGTTGGAGTTATGGCTACACCTTC.

The V gene is TRBV14, the J gene TRBJ1-5; D not resolved. The CDR3 totals 16 residues. Germline-derived CDR1 and CDR2 are SGHDN and FVKESK. Trimming pared 2 bases from V and 0 bases from J, leaving 11 bases between. CDR3 sequence: CASSQPRQLSNQPQHF. The CDR3 DNA sequence: TGTGCCAGCAGCCAACCGAGACAACTTAGCAATCAGCCCCAGCATTTT.